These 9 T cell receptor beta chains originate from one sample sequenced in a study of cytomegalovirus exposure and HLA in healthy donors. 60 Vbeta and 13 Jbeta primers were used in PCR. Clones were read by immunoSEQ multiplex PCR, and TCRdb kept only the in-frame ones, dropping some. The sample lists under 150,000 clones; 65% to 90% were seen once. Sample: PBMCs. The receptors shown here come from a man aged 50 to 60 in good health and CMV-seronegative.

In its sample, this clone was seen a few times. CDR3: CASSPRTGSGELFF. CDR3 in DNA: TGTGCCAGCAGCCCACGGACAGGGTCCGGGGAGCTGTTTTTT. V and J are TRBV9 and TRBJ2-2, with 8 positions matching TRBD1. Germline V gene lookup returns CDR1 SGDLS and CDR2 YYNGEE. The CDR3 consists of 14 residues. After removal of 4 bases from V and 6 bases from J, the junction contained 5 bases not matched to a gene.

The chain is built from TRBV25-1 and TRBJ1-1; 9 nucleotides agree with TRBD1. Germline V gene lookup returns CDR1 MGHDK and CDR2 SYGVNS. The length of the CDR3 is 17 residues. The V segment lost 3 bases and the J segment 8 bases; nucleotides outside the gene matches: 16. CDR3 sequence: CASSDPDSGQGRLEAFF. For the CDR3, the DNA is TGTGCCAGCAGTGACCCCGACTCCGGACAGGGGAGGCTCGAAGCTTTCTTT.

CDR3 bases: TGCGCCAGCAGCTTGGAGGGGGCGGCTTACGAGCAGTACTTC. Residues: CASSLEGAAYEQYF. The chain employs TRBV5-1 and TRBJ2-7, with 7 bases matching TRBD1. J gave up 4 bases and V 0 bases, and 4 bases lay outside the gene matches. Germline V gene data show CDR1 as SGHRS and CDR2 as YFSETQ. This CDR3 contains 14 residues. The complete variable domain, with remaining parts taken from reference TRBV5-1 and TRBJ2-7, reads KAGVTQTPRYLIKTRGQQVTLSCSPISGHRSVSWYQQTPGQGLQFLFEYFSETQRNKGNFPGRFSGRQFSNSRSEMNVSTLELGDSALYLCASSLEGAAYEQYFGPGTRLTVT.

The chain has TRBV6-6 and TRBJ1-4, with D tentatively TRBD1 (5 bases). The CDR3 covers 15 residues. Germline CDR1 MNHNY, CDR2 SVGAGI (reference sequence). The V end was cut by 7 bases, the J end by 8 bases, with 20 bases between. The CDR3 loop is CASILSTDPKEKLFF. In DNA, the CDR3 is TGTGCCAGCATCCTCTCGACAGACCCGAAGGAAAAACTGTTTTTT.

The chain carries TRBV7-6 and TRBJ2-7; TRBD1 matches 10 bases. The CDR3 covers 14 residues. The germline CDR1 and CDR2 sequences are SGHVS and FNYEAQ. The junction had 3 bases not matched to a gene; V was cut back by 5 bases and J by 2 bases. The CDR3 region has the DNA TGTGCCAGCAGCCTCGGACAGGGGGCCTACGAGCAGTACTTC. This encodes CASSLGQGAYEQYF.

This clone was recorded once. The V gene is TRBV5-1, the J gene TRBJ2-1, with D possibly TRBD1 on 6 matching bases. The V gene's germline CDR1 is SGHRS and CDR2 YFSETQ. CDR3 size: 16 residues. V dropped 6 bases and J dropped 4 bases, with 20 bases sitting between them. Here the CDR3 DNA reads TGCGCCAGCACCCCAGGGGATACCCTATTTTACAATGAGCAGTTCTTC. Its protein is CASTPGDTLFYNEQFF.

The CDR3, as DNA: TGTGCCAGCAGTTACGGGGCAAGGGGCACTGAAGCTTTCTTT. Translated, it gives CASSYGARGTEAFF. V gene TRBV6-5 combines with J gene TRBJ1-1; a weak D match, TRBD1 (5 bases). V was shortened by 2 bases and J by 4 bases, with 11 bases between the two germline ends. CDR1 and CDR2 from the germline V gene are MNHEY and SVGAGI. The CDR3 extends over 14 amino acids.

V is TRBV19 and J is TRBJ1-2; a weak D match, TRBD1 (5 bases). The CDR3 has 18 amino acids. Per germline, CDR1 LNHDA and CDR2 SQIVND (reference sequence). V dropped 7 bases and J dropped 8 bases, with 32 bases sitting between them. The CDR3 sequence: CASTLNGGRVYTHWGYTF. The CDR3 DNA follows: TGTGCCAGTACCCTAAACGGCGGCAGGGTCTATACCCACTGGGGCTACACCTTC.

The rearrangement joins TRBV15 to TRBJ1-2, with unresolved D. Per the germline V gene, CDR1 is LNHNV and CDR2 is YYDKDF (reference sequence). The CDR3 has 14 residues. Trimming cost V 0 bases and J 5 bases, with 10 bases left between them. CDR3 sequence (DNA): TGTGCCACCAGCAGAGAGCGAGGGCAGTATGGCTACACCTTC. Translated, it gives CATSRERGQYGYTF.